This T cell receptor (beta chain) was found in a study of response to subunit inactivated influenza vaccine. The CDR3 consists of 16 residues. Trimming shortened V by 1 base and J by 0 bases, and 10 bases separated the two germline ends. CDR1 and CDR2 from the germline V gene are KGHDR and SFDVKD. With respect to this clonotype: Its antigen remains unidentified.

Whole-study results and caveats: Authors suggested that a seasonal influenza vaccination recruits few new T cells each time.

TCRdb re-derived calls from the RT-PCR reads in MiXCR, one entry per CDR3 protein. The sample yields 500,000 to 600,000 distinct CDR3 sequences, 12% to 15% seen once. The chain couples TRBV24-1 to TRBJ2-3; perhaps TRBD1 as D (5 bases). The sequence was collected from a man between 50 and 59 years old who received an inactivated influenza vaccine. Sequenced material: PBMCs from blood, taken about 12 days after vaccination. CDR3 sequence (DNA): TGTGCCACCAGTGATTTCAGACAGACTAGCACAGATACGCAGTATTTT. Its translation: CATSDFRQTSTDTQYF.